These T cell receptor beta chains were read from a single sample in a study of blood T cell repertoires in COVID-19. Sequenced by immunoSEQ multiplex PCR; TCRdb stores in-frame clones only, minus some. The sample has roughly 330,000 clones; roughly 88% are singletons. Sequenced sample: PBMCs or T cells enriched from blood (not recorded which). The receptors come from a man aged 25 to 40 who had recovered from COVID-19. Each CDR3 is given without its conserved first and last residue.

J gene | V gene | CDR3 protein
TRBJ2-3 | TRBV19 | ASNRRPSTDTQY
TRBJ2-7 | TRBV27 | ASSLRSGSDEQY
TRBJ1-6 | TRBV21-1 | ASSNSTGVAYNSPLH
TRBJ1-5 | TRBV6-5 | ASSKTGGWQPQH
TRBJ1-2 | TRBV5-1 | ASSTGGVGSGYT
TRBJ2-6 | TRBV15 | ATSRDDRGSGANVLT
TRBJ1-4 | TRBV6-4 | ARNCARTNEKLF
TRBJ1-6 | TRBV27 | ASTPTTGTSPLH
TRBJ2-2 | TRBV19 | ASSQGGLAGDTGELF
TRBJ1-3 | TRBV6-1 | ASRGRTAGNTIY
TRBJ2-1 | TRBV5-8 | ASSLNRPGEQF
TRBJ1-5 | TRBV15 | ATSREGSRRGSNQPQH
TRBJ2-1 | TRBV30 | AWSGRGDNEQF
TRBJ1-1 | TRBV6-5 | ASSRGRNTEAF
TRBJ2-2 | TRBV6-5 | ASSPEERGGGELF
TRBJ2-5 | TRBV29-1 | SVLLAGSTETQY
TRBJ1-1 | TRBV6-5 | ASSYRGGNTEAF
TRBJ2-3 | TRBV5-1 | ASSSPGTDTQY
TRBJ1-3 | TRBV2 | ASRSTGASGNTIY
TRBJ1-3 | TRBV6-5 | ASWDSSSGNTIY
TRBJ2-3 | TRBV10-1 | ASSEPGLTSGGTDTQY
TRBJ2-7 | TRBV2 | ASSGQGYEQY
TRBJ1-2 | TRBV6-1 | ASSGESLIGGYT
TRBJ1-2 | TRBV28 | ASVRQGLNYGYT
TRBJ2-7 | TRBV2 | ASSPTYEQY
TRBJ2-3 | TRBV28 | ASSGFPSSGSTDTQY
TRBJ1-4 | TRBV28 | ASSFRDRDEKLF
TRBJ2-7 | TRBV3-1/TRBV3-2 | ASSQVSGQVIYEQY
TRBJ2-1 | TRBV4-1 | ASSVRLVHNEQF
TRBJ1-2 | TRBV29-1 | SVSADNYGYT
TRBJ2-1 | TRBV6-1 | ASSEARGGLYNEQF
TRBJ2-2 | TRBV7-9 | ASSLAYPGELF
TRBJ1-2 | TRBV28 | ASRQTANYGYT
TRBJ1-5 | TRBV11-2 | ASSERQGGQPQH
TRBJ2-2 | TRBV6-5 | ASSYGARTNTGELF
TRBJ1-1 | TRBV19 | ASTYKNTEAF
TRBJ2-7 | TRBV6-1 | ASSEAPGQGVGEQY
TRBJ2-7 | TRBV7-8 | ASSFGLVEYEQY
TRBJ1-5 | TRBV28 | ASSAAFGRANQPQH
TRBJ1-5 | TRBV5-1 | ASSLDGSSGTYQPQH
TRBJ1-5 | TRBV21-1 | ASSPPELPGVGSNQPQH